This paragraph covers one TCR beta chain sequence. Its target is not known. Each TCR beta cDNA library carried unique molecular identifiers. Using its own MiXCR run on the PCR reads, TCRdb lists one record per CDR3 protein. The profile shows some 500,000 distinct CDR3 sequences, around 40% of them singletons. The data were obtained in a study of post-analysis software for immune sequencing data. Broader study findings: Controls had lower frequencies than patients of a few TRBV segments, which included TRBV5-6, TRBV5-1 and TRBV20-1.

Germline CDR1 MDHEN, CDR2 SYDVKM. V shed 2 bases and J 9 bases; nucleotides not matched to a gene: 3. The CDR3 is 14 residues long. Sequencing was performed on blood. The chain uses TRBV28 and TRBJ2-1; 11 bases line up with TRBD2. This sequence originates from a girl aged 5-17 years with multiple sclerosis. CDR3 region: CASSLGLAGPEQFF. In DNA form, the CDR3 reads TGTGCCAGCAGTTTAGGACTAGCGGGTCCTGAGCAGTTCTTC.